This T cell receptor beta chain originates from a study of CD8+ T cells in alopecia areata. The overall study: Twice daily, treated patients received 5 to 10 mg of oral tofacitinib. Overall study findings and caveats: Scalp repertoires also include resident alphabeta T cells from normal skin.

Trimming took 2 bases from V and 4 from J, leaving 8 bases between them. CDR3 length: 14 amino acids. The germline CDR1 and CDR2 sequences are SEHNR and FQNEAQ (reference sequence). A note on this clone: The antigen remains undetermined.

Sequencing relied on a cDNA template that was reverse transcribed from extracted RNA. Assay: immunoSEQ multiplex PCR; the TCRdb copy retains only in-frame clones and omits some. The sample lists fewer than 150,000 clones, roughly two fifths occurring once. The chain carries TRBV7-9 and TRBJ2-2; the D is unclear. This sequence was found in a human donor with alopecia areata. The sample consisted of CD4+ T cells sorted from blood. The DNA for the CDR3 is TGTGCCAGCAGCTTAATACCCCCCACCGGGGAGCTGTTTTTT. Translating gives CASSLIPPTGELFF. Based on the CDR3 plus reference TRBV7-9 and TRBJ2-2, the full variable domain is DTGVSQNPRHKITKRGQNVTFRCDPISEHNRLYWYRQTLGQGPEFLTYFQNEAQLEKSRLLSDRFSAERPKGSFSTLEIQRTEQGDSAMYLCASSLIPPTGELFFGEGSRLTVL.